This TCR beta chain comes out of a study of T cell repertoires in cytomegalovirus infection. TCRdb re-analysed the reads in MiXCR, keeping a single row per CDR3 protein. The top ten hold around an eighth of the sample, which has about 920,000 distinct CDR3 sequences, around 29% seen once. This clonotype was seen only a few times. Antigen specificity is unknown. The CDR3 covers 15 residues. With V trimmed by 4 bases and J by 5 bases, 9 bases remained unmatched. The germline V gene encodes CDR1 MDHEN and CDR2 SYDVKM. Sequences were derived from cultured CD8+ T cells from PBMCs, sampled from culture after CMV antigen stimulation. V usage is TRBV28 and J usage is TRBJ2-5, with 8 bases fitting TRBD2. The TCR was taken from a human donor in good health (CMV status not recorded). Some clones in this sample may be carry-over from other donors' samples. Here the CDR3 reads CASSSPGLAGETQYF. DNA of the CDR3: TGTGCCAGCAGTTCTCCTGGACTAGCCGGGGAGACCCAGTACTTC.